Given below is one T cell receptor (beta chain) in context. The data stem from a study of OX40 agonist ivuxolimab in advanced cancers. About the research overall: The study enrolled dose-escalation patients with hepatocellular carcinoma, melanoma, renal cell or head and neck cancer.

The table came from immunoSEQ multiplex PCR; TCRdb's copy has only in-frame clones and leaves some out. The sample shows about 80,000 clones, 90% to 95% of them seen only once. Researchers took blood at baseline, on cycle 4 day 1, and on cycle 7 day 1. Germline assignment: CDR1 SNHLY and CDR2 FYNNEI. The CDR3 loop spans 15 amino acids. Trimming cost V 4 bases and J 7 bases; bases outside gene matches: 4. This TCR derives from an adult with an advanced solid tumor such as melanoma, head and neck, liver or kidney cancer. The sample in question was CD4+ or CD8+ T cells sorted from blood, obtained in a trial of the OX40 agonist ivuxolimab. V is TRBV2 and J is TRBJ1-6; 10 positions match TRBD1. In nucleotides, the CDR3 is TGTGCCAGCAGTGGCATGGGACAGGGGAATTCACCCCTCCACTTT. Amino acids: CASSGMGQGNSPLHF.